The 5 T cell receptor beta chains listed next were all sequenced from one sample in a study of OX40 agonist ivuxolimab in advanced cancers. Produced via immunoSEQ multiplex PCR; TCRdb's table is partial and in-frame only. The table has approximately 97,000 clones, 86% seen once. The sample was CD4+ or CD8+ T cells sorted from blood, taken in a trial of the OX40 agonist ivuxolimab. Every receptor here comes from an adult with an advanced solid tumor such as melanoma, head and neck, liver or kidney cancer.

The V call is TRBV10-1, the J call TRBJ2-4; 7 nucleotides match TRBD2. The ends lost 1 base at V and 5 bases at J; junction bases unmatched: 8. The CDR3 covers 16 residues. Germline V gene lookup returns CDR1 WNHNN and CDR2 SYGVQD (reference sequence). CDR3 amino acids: CASSEFGGISENIQYF. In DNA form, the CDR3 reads TGCGCCAGCAGTGAGTTCGGGGGGATCAGTGAAAACATTCAGTACTTC.

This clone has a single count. CDR3 region: CASSLKGSTGELFF. The CDR3 region has the DNA TGTGCCAGCAGCTTAAAGGGGTCCACCGGGGAGCTGTTTTTT. This chain connects TRBV7-2 to TRBJ2-2; possible D gene TRBD1, 5 bases. The V end was cut by 2 bases, the J end by 4 bases, with 8 bases between. Germline assignment: CDR1 SGHTA and CDR2 FQGNSA. CDR3 size: 14 residues.

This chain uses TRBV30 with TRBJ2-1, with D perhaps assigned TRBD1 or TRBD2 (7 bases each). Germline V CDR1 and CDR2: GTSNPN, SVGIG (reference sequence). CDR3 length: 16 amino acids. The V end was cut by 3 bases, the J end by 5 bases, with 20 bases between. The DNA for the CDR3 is TGTGCCTGGAGCCCGCGGGGAGGGGGCCGGAACAATGAGCAGTTCTTC. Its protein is CAWSPRGGGRNNEQFF.

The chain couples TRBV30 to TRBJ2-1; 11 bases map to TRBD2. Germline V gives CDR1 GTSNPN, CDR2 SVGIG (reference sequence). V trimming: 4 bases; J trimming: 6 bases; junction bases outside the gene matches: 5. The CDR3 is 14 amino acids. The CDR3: CAWTLAGGPNEQFF. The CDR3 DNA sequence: TGTGCCTGGACCCTAGCGGGAGGCCCCAATGAGCAGTTCTTC.

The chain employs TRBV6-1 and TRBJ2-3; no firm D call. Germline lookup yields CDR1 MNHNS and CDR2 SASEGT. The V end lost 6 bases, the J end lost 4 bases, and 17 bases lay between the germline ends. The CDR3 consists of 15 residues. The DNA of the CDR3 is TGTGCCAGCAGCCCTCGGGTGGGTGGCGCAGATACGCAGTATTTT. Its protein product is CASSPRVGGADTQYF.